This T cell receptor beta chain was recorded in a study of T-cell memory formation after mild COVID-19. Findings of the study overall: Clones contracting day 15 to 85 were balanced CD4/CD8; later expanders leaned CD4+.

The germline CDR1 and CDR2 sequences are SGHRS and YFSETQ. The CDR3 consists of 14 residues. The V gene end was trimmed by 4 bases and the J gene end by 4 bases; junction bases not matched to a gene: 7. As to this clonotype: The antigen is unknown.

TCR alpha and TCR beta cDNA libraries with sample barcodes and UMIs came from 5'RACE using constant-segment primers. From the 5' RACE reads, TCRdb called clonotypes with MiXCR, one entry per CDR3 protein. The sample carries approximately 350,000 distinct CDR3 sequences, 25% to 30% recorded once. This sequence was found in an adult woman who had mild COVID-19 (a few samples of this study predate the infection). Cell type and time point are not known. The sequenced material came from PBMCs or a T cell subset sorted from them (not recorded which). The chain employs TRBV5-1 and TRBJ2-7; 8 nucleotides line up with TRBD1. For the CDR3, the DNA is TGCGCCAGCAGCCCGGACAGGGCAGGGTACGAGCAGTACTTC. Protein sequence: CASSPDRAGYEQYF.